One and the same sample provided the 29 T cell receptor beta chains below, sequenced in a study of graft-versus-host responses after intestinal transplantation. These TCRs' antigens remain unknown. Sequencing was performed with immunoSEQ multiplex PCR; in TCRdb, only in-frame clones are kept and a portion is missing. The sample lists tens of thousands of clones; approximately 92% were seen once. The source material was unstimulated CD8+ T cells sorted from spleen or lymph node cells, sampled before intestinal transplant. These receptors came from a human donor who received an intestinal transplant.

The V call is TRBV30, the J call TRBJ2-7, with D possibly TRBD1 on 5 matching bases. The germline V gene has CDR1 GTSNPN and CDR2 SVGIG (reference sequence). The CDR3 extends over 11 amino acids. The germline V and J ends were trimmed by 0 bases and 5 bases, with 5 bases remaining between them. CDR3 DNA sequence: TGTGCCTGGAGTGTACAGGACGAGCAGTACTTC. Protein: CAWSVQDEQYF.

The chain has TRBV7-9 and TRBJ2-2; no clear D gene. Germline V gene data show CDR1 as SEHNR and CDR2 as FQNEAQ (reference sequence). Trimming removed 8 bases at V and 4 bases at J, with 5 bases between. This CDR3 region has 11 residues. The CDR3 region is CASCSTGELFF. In DNA form, the CDR3 reads TGTGCCAGCTGTAGCACCGGGGAGCTGTTTTTT.

This rearrangement joins TRBV19 to TRBJ2-7; 11 bases line up with TRBD2. V gave up 5 bases and J gave up 3 bases; unmatched junction bases: 3. Germline V lookup: CDR1 LNHDA, CDR2 SQIVND (reference sequence). The CDR3 covers 14 residues. CDR3 sequence: CASSFGLAGYEQYF. The CDR3, as DNA: TGTGCCAGTAGTTTTGGACTAGCGGGCTACGAGCAGTACTTC.

This clone showed up just once. The rearrangement links TRBV10-2 to TRBJ1-2; 7 bases line up with TRBD1. This CDR3 contains 14 residues. The V and J ends lost 6 bases and 1 base, in that order; junction bases with no gene match: 5. The germline gives CDR1 WSHSY, CDR2 SAAADI. CDR3 coding DNA: TGCGCCAGCAGCGGGACAGCAAATAACTATGGCTACACCTTC. Encoded protein: CASSGTANNYGYTF.

A single count supports this clone. This chain uses TRBV30 with TRBJ1-6; 7 bases are a match to TRBD1. CDR1 GTSNPN and CDR2 SVGIG come from the germline V gene (reference sequence). This CDR3 contains 15 residues. The V and J ends lost 4 bases and 8 bases, in that order; junction bases with no gene match: 11. In nucleotides, the CDR3 is TGTGCCTGGACCGAAACAGGGGTGGGCTATTCACCCCTCCACTTT. Its protein is CAWTETGVGYSPLHF.

The J gene is TRBJ2-6, the V gene TRBV9; 8 bases align to TRBD1. The CDR3 runs to 18 residues. The germline gives CDR1 SGDLS, CDR2 YYNGEE. The J segment lost 0 bases and the V segment lost 4 bases, leaving 9 bases of the junction unmatched. CDR3 in amino acids: CASSTNPTGVSGANVLTF. CDR3 DNA sequence: TGTGCCAGCAGCACAAACCCGACAGGGGTCTCTGGGGCCAACGTCCTGACTTTC.

The CDR3 region has the DNA TGTGCCAGTAGTATCACCGGCGGGGGCGCCCCCGGGGAGCTGTTTTTT. Translated: CASSITGGGAPGELFF. The gene calls are TRBV19 and TRBJ2-2, with D possibly matching TRBD2 (7 bases). Germline V gene sequence: CDR1 LNHDA, CDR2 SQIVND (reference sequence). The CDR3 loop spans 16 amino acids. V lost 3 bases, J lost 6 bases, and 17 bases lay in between.

The chain couples TRBV28 to TRBJ2-7, with D perhaps matching TRBD2 (5 bases). The CDR3 runs 11 residues. From germline, CDR1 is MDHEN and CDR2 SYDVKM. Between the trimmed V and J ends, which lost 9 bases and 7 bases, there was a span of 13 bases. This CDR3 reads CASTREGEQYF. The CDR3 coding sequence is TGTGCCAGTACGAGAGAGGGAGAGCAGTACTTC.

The chain has TRBV5-3 and TRBJ1-4, with D unresolved. TRBV5-3 is an ORF, and what it does is uncertain. With 6 bases removed from V and 5 bases from J, the gap between germline ends came to 11 bases. The CDR3 has 13 amino acids. The CDR3 bases are TGTGCCAGAAACGCGGGCAGGAATGAAAAACTGTTTTTT. Translation gives CARNAGRNEKLFF.

The rearrangement uses TRBV4-1 and TRBJ1-2; 8 bases match TRBD1. The CDR3 is 18 amino acids. The germline V gene encodes CDR1 MGHRA and CDR2 YSYEKL. The V gene end was trimmed by 2 bases and the J gene end by 8 bases; junction bases not matched to a gene: 19. The CDR3 DNA reads TGCGCCAGCAGCCAACATATCTCCCCAGGGGGCGGTTTCGACGGCTACACCTTC. Protein: CASSQHISPGGGFDGYTF.

This chain uses TRBV7-9 with TRBJ2-2; no reliable D call. The CDR3 has 15 amino acids. The germline gives CDR1 SEHNR, CDR2 FQNEAQ (reference sequence). V lost 3 bases and J lost 5, with 13 bases in between. Here the CDR3 reads CASSFSGEATGELFF. The CDR3 bases are TGTGCCAGCAGCTTCTCCGGAGAGGCGACCGGGGAGCTGTTTTTT.

The chain is built from TRBV27 and TRBJ2-1; D might be TRBD2 (5 bases). Per the germline V gene, CDR1 is MNHEY and CDR2 is SMNVEV (reference sequence). The CDR3 totals 13 residues. Deletions cut 3 bases from V and 8 bases from J, with 11 bases between. This chain's CDR3 is CASSLAPGYEQFF. CDR3 DNA: TGTGCCAGCAGTTTGGCTCCGGGGTATGAGCAGTTCTTC.

The V gene is TRBV6-5, the J gene TRBJ1-1; D not resolved. With 5 bases removed from V and 6 bases from J, the gap between germline ends came to 13 bases. The CDR3 has 13 amino acids. Per germline, CDR1 MNHEY and CDR2 SVGAGI. CDR3 loop: CASSPSNPPEAFF. In DNA, the CDR3 is TGTGCCAGCAGTCCGAGTAATCCCCCTGAAGCTTTCTTT.

J is TRBJ1-2 and V is TRBV28, with D perhaps TRBD1 (6 bases). This CDR3 spans 12 amino acids. The ends were cut back, 6 bases at V and 6 bases at J, with 11 bases in the middle. Germline V gene lookup returns CDR1 MDHEN and CDR2 SYDVKM. The CDR3 sequence is CASRAQGNGYTF. DNA for the CDR3: TGTGCCAGCAGGGCGCAGGGGAATGGCTACACCTTC.

The chain carries TRBV4-3 and TRBJ2-3; D is possibly TRBD2 (6 bases). V lost 0 bases and J lost 1, with 11 bases in between. CDR3 length: 16 amino acids. Germline CDR1 LGHNA, CDR2 YSLEER. The CDR3 region is CASSQDSSGGTDTQYF. The CDR3, as DNA: TGCGCCAGCAGCCAAGATAGCTCGGGGGGCACAGATACGCAGTATTTT.

The chain links TRBV4-2 to TRBJ2-7; D uncertain. CDR1 and CDR2 (germline): LGHNA, YNFKEQ. The V and J ends lost 0 bases and 0 bases respectively, with 12 bases between them. The CDR3 contains 16 residues. DNA of the CDR3: TGTGCCAGCAGCCAAGATAACCAGTATGGCTCCTACGAGCAGTACTTC. As protein: CASSQDNQYGSYEQYF.

This chain connects TRBV27 to TRBJ2-1, with D possibly matching TRBD2 (5 bases). Germline CDR1 is MNHEY and CDR2 is SMNVEV (reference sequence). The CDR3 extends over 14 amino acids. Trimming removed 6 bases at V and 3 bases at J, with 12 bases between. DNA for the CDR3: TGTGCCAGCAGAATCCGCGGACTCTACAATGAGCAGTTCTTC. The encoded protein is CASRIRGLYNEQFF.

The rearrangement uses TRBV10-1 and TRBJ2-7; 8 bases are a match to TRBD2. J gave up 5 bases and V 0 bases, and 6 bases lay outside the gene matches. CDR3 length: 15 amino acids. Looked up from germline, CDR1 is WNHNN and CDR2 is SYGVQD (reference sequence). The CDR3 here is CASSESPAGADEQYF. CDR3 coding DNA: TGCGCCAGCAGTGAGTCTCCAGCGGGAGCTGACGAGCAGTACTTC.

The chain joins TRBV2 to TRBJ2-1; 11 bases fit TRBD2. The CDR3 length is 16 residues. Germline V lookup: CDR1 SNHLY, CDR2 FYNNEI. J gave up 3 bases and V 5 bases, and 6 bases lay outside the gene matches. The CDR3 DNA sequence: TGTGCCAGCAGTTACCTAGCGGGAGGAGGCTACAATGAGCAGTTCTTC. This codes for CASSYLAGGGYNEQFF.

This chain links TRBV2 with TRBJ2-5; tentatively, D is TRBD1 (5 bases). The CDR3 spans 14 residues. Germline loops: CDR1 SNHLY, CDR2 FYNNEI. Trimming left V 2 bases short and J 4 bases short, with 11 bases between. CDR3 in amino acids: CASSEIQVGETQYF. CDR3 coding DNA: TGTGCCAGCAGTGAAATACAGGTGGGAGAGACCCAGTACTTC.

This clone appeared a single time. The rearrangement joins TRBV27 to TRBJ2-7; TRBD1 matches at 7 bases. Germline-derived CDR1 and CDR2 are MNHEY and SMNVEV (reference sequence). With V trimmed by 4 bases and J by 2 bases, 5 bases remained unmatched. This CDR3 comprises 14 residues. The CDR3 coding sequence is TGTGCCAGCAGTTGGGGGACAGACACCTACGAGCAGTACTTC. It is translated as CASSWGTDTYEQYF.

The chain is built from TRBV2 and TRBJ2-3; 11 positions match TRBD2. CDR3 length: 18 amino acids. Germline values: CDR1 SNHLY, CDR2 FYNNEI. J gave up 3 bases and V 4 bases, and 12 bases lay outside the gene matches. For the CDR3, the DNA is TGTGCCAGCAGTGGGGTCCCGGCTAGCGGGAGGATGACAGATACGCAGTATTTT. This translates into CASSGVPASGRMTDTQYF.

The chain employs TRBV10-3 and TRBJ1-3; the match to TRBD1 covers 8 bases. This CDR3 is built from 15 residues. In germline, CDR1 is ENHRY, CDR2 SYGVKD. After removal of 7 bases from V and 5 bases from J, the junction contained 10 bases not matched to a gene. As DNA, the CDR3 is TGTGCCATCATGGCGGGCGGGACAGGTAGAAACACCATATATTTT. This gives the protein CAIMAGGTGRNTIYF.

This clone was observed once. The chain links TRBV30 to TRBJ1-6; the match to TRBD1 covers 7 bases. Germline CDR1 is GTSNPN and CDR2 is SVGIG (reference sequence). This CDR3 has 15 residues. Trimming cost V 8 bases and J 7 bases; bases outside gene matches: 14. The CDR3 DNA is TGTGCCGGCTCAGGGGGAAAAGCACCGAATTCACCCCTCCACTTT. It yields the protein CAGSGGKAPNSPLHF.

The genes are TRBV2 and TRBJ2-7; D remains ambiguous. V gave up 3 bases and J gave up 1 base, with 16 bases separating them. This CDR3 is 16 amino acids long. CDR1 and CDR2 from the germline V gene are SNHLY and FYNNEI. The DNA of the CDR3 is TGTGCCAGCAGTGAGGGTGGTCTGACTTTGTCCTACGAGCAGTACTTC. Its translation is CASSEGGLTLSYEQYF.

The chain carries TRBV5-8 and TRBJ1-2; D is uncertain. This CDR3 contains 14 residues. The germline CDR1 and CDR2 sequences are SGHTS and YDEGEE. Deletions cut 0 bases from V and 4 bases from J, with 10 bases between. This CDR3 is CASSLEQYSYGYTF. The DNA of the CDR3 is TGTGCCAGCAGCTTGGAACAGTACTCCTATGGCTACACCTTC.

The chain links TRBV13 to TRBJ2-7, with 13 bases matching TRBD2. The CDR3 is 15 residues long. Losses at the gene ends were 5 bases for V and 2 bases for J; bases not matched to a gene: 3. The germline V gene has CDR1 PRHDT and CDR2 FYEKMQ (reference sequence). CDR3 amino acids: CASSPGLAGAYEQYF. The CDR3 nucleotides read TGTGCCAGCAGCCCCGGACTAGCGGGAGCCTACGAGCAGTACTTC.

V gene TRBV7-2 combines with J gene TRBJ1-2; 9 bases are shared with TRBD1. CDR1 SGHTA and CDR2 FQGNSA come from the germline V gene. The CDR3 loop spans 13 amino acids. Losses at the gene ends were 1 base for V and 8 bases for J; bases not matched to a gene: 2. Here the CDR3 DNA reads TGTGCCAGCAGCTTAGGGACAGGGGAAGGCTACACCTTC. This sequence encodes CASSLGTGEGYTF.

The chain recombines TRBV9 with TRBJ2-5; 10 bases agree with TRBD1. CDR3 length: 16 amino acids. Germline V lookup: CDR1 SGDLS, CDR2 YYNGEE. V was clipped by 4 bases and J by 4 bases; unmatched bases: 10. The CDR3 bases are TGTGCCAGCAGCCCAATAGGACAGGGGGGTCCAGAGACCCAGTACTTC. It codes for CASSPIGQGGPETQYF.